Below are 6 T cell receptor beta chains sequenced from a single sample in a study of blood T cell repertoires in COVID-19. The table came from immunoSEQ multiplex PCR; TCRdb's copy has only in-frame clones and leaves some out. The sample consists of under 300,000 clones, roughly 80% of them appearing once. The sequenced material came from peripheral blood. These receptors originate from a woman in her thirties or forties with active or convalescent COVID-19.

The chain links TRBV4-1 to TRBJ1-6; 7 nucleotides agree with TRBD1. Germline V gene lookup returns CDR1 MGHRA and CDR2 YSYEKL. V shed 2 bases and J 2 bases; nucleotides not matched to a gene: 6. CDR3 length equals 17 residues. DNA for the CDR3: TGCGCCAGCAGCCAACAGACAGGGATCGCCTATAATTCACCCCTCCACTTT. Translated, it gives CASSQQTGIAYNSPLHF.

The V and J genes are TRBV4-1 and TRBJ2-3; 10 bases agree with TRBD1. The CDR3 loop spans 13 amino acids. V was clipped by 1 base and J by 14 bases; unmatched bases: 6. Germline lookup yields CDR1 MGHRA and CDR2 YSYEKL. CDR3 amino acids: CASSQGGGQGMYF. The CDR3 nucleotides read TGCGCCAGCAGCCAAGGTGGGGGACAGGGGATGTATTTT.

This clone was detected many times. The identical CDR3 is also encoded by other nucleotide sequences in the sample. This chain links TRBV25-1 with TRBJ1-1; D not certain. Germline lookup yields CDR1 MGHDK and CDR2 SYGVNS. This CDR3 region has 13 residues. The V end was cut by 9 bases, the J end by 3 bases, with 14 bases between. The CDR3 region is CASSRGGYTEAFF. DNA for the CDR3: TGTGCCAGTAGCCGGGGAGGGTACACTGAAGCTTTCTTT.

This sequence joins TRBV30 and TRBJ1-2; 8 bases fit TRBD1. Trimming removed 2 bases from V and 6 bases from J; junction bases left unmatched: 5. This CDR3 has 13 amino acids. The germline CDR1 and CDR2 sequences are GTSNPN and SVGIG (reference sequence). CDR3 loop: CAWSPGGLDGYTF. The CDR3 nucleotides read TGTGCCTGGAGTCCAGGGGGCCTGGATGGCTACACCTTC.

This clone was recorded a few times. V usage is TRBV5-1 and J usage is TRBJ1-5; D remains ambiguous. The CDR3 is made up of 15 amino acids. Germline V gives CDR1 SGHRS, CDR2 YFSETQ. V shed 0 bases and J shed 0 bases, with 7 bases lying between them. DNA for the CDR3: TGCGCCAGCAGCTTGGCCCCGTTTAGCAATCAGCCCCAGCATTTT. Protein sequence: CASSLAPFSNQPQHF. The full variable domain, rest sourced from reference TRBV5-1 and TRBJ1-5, is KAGVTQTPRYLIKTRGQQVTLSCSPISGHRSVSWYQQTPGQGLQFLFEYFSETQRNKGNFPGRFSGRQFSNSRSEMNVSTLELGDSALYLCASSLAPFSNQPQHFGDGTRLSIL.

The CDR3 here is CASSLVSLAGTLDEQFF. CDR3 sequence (DNA): TGTGCCAGCAGCTTGGTCTCCTTAGCGGGGACCCTCGATGAGCAGTTCTTC. V and J are TRBV5-6 and TRBJ2-1; TRBD2 matches at 8 bases. From germline, CDR1 is SGHDT and CDR2 YYEEEE. With V trimmed by 0 bases and J by 8 bases, 13 bases remained unmatched. This CDR3 is built from 17 residues.